The clone carrying this T cell receptor beta chain was recorded once. No antigen is known for it. The data were obtained in a study of shared clonotypes between healthy human individuals. Study-level results: As a rule, naive subsets had a larger estimated richness than memory subsets. Among donors, clonotype sharing was expected to be affected by sequencing depth.

The CD4+ fraction was divided into a CD45RA+ naive subset and a CD45RA-negative memory subset. The CDR3 runs to 14 residues. Trimming pared 4 bases from V and 6 bases from J, leaving 18 bases between. Germline V gives CDR1 GTSNPN, CDR2 SVGIG (reference sequence). Method: immunoSEQ multiplex PCR; TCRdb's copy keeps in-frame clones and lacks some. The sample has 2 million to 3 million clones, 93% seen once; the top ten hold approximately 0.36%. The V call is TRBV30, the J call TRBJ1-2; D gene ambiguous. This TCR came from a man aged 18-30 years in good health. Some clones in this sample may be carry-over from other donors' samples. Input material: naive CD4+ T cells from PBMCs. Regarding subset: CD45RA+ positively selected. CDR3 protein: CAWTPLGTGHGYTF. CDR3 DNA: TGTGCCTGGACCCCCTTGGGAACCGGTCATGGCTACACCTTC.